What follows describes a single T cell receptor (beta chain). Its cognate antigen is unknown. V was cut by 3 bases and J by 10 bases, with 10 bases left in between. CDR1 MNHEY and CDR2 SVGAGI come from the germline V gene. This CDR3 region has 12 residues. This specimen belongs to a study of blood T cells in healthy people across ages. Notes on the study in general: Per million T cells, TCR beta diversity dropped about linearly as age rose.

The use of a sample-barcoded 5' primer and a J-beta primer mix characterized a second PCR of roughly 6 to 11 cycles. The template-switch adaptor, which had 12 random nucleotides, put a tag on each cDNA molecule. One entry per CDR3 protein, called by TCRdb with MiXCR from the 5' RACE reads. The table records about 780,000 distinct CDR3 sequences, 46% of them present only once. This TCR was sampled from a man older than 75 in good health. The specimen sequenced was blood. This chain uses TRBV6-5 with TRBJ2-1; D possibly corresponds to TRBD2 (5 bases). Here the CDR3 DNA reads TGTGCCAGCAGTTATGGAGGAGAGGAGCAGTTCTTC. Its translation is CASSYGGEEQFF.